The next 21 T cell receptor beta chains were all read from a single sample in a study of early T cells in non-severe SARS-CoV-2 infection (dated by TCRdb to about 2021). Library creation used 5' RACE. Sequencing took place on a NextSeq 500. In TCRdb, the public reads were trimmed at Q25 with fastp and aligned with MiXCR, with productive beta chains retained. Every distinct CDR3 protein forms one entry, paired with its most common genes and DNA. In all, the sample holds 90,000 to 120,000 distinct CDR3 sequences, and 11% of those were seen once. Of the sample, approximately 8.1% falls within the top ten clones. The sample taken for sequencing was whole blood. The receptors stem from an adult who was a healthcare worker with PCR-confirmed SARS-CoV-2 infection or an uninfected control (not recorded which).

This clonotype was observed a few times. The rearrangement joins TRBV6-2 or TRBV6-3 to TRBJ2-7; no definite D call. The CDR3 sequence is 11 residues long. The V end lost 8 bases, the J end lost 2 bases, and 7 bases lay between the germline ends. Germline V gives CDR1 MNHEY, CDR2 SVGEGT. The CDR3 coding sequence is TGTGCCAGCGCATGGGCCTACGAGCAGTACTTC. This gives the protein CASAWAYEQYF.

This clonotype was picked up many times. This chain joins TRBV7-2 and TRBJ2-3; 11 nucleotides line up with TRBD2. The V segment lost 6 bases and the J segment 0 bases; nucleotides outside the gene matches: 2. This CDR3 region has 15 residues. From germline, CDR1 is SGHTA and CDR2 FQGNSA. This CDR3 reads CASSGTSGSTDTQYF. CDR3 sequence (DNA): TGTGCCAGCAGTGGGACTAGCGGAAGCACAGATACGCAGTATTTT.

This clonotype was counted between two and nine times. J is TRBJ1-1 and V is TRBV27; 9 bases are shared with TRBD1. Trimming took 3 bases from V and 6 from J; bases not matched to a gene: 5. CDR3 length: 14 amino acids. Germline V lookup: CDR1 MNHEY, CDR2 SMNVEV (reference sequence). The CDR3 loop is CASSFLQGAAEAFF. In DNA form, the CDR3 reads TGTGCCAGCAGTTTTTTACAGGGGGCGGCTGAAGCTTTCTTT.

This chain uses TRBV29-1 with TRBJ2-7, with unresolved D. The length of the CDR3 is 11 residues. Trimming removed 6 bases from V and 4 bases from J, with 10 bases in between. Germline CDR1 is SQVTM and CDR2 is ANQGSEA. The CDR3 region has the DNA TGCAGCGTGGTCGCCGAGTACGAGCAGTACTTC. Its protein product is CSVVAEYEQYF.

A few counts support this clonotype. The gene calls are TRBV5-1 and TRBJ1-1; 10 bases agree with TRBD1. V shed 7 bases and J 3 bases; nucleotides not matched to a gene: 3. The germline gives CDR1 SGHRS, CDR2 YFSETQ. This CDR3 spans 13 amino acids. CDR3 bases: TGCGCCAGCGCGACAGGGGGCGACACTGAAGCTTTCTTT. The encoded protein is CASATGGDTEAFF.

This chain joins TRBV21-1 and TRBJ1-2; TRBD1 is the table's D call and was not checked against the DNA. TRBV21-1 counts as a pseudogene. The CDR3 totals 21 residues. The CDR3 DNA is TGTGCCAGCAGCAAATGCCCTAGAGATGTCCTCGGGACAGGGTTCGGCTATGGCTACACCTTC. This sequence encodes CASSKCPRDVLGTGFGYGYTF.

This chain links TRBV24-1 with TRBJ2-2; TRBD1 matches at 8 bases. Germline trimming cut 4 bases from V and 5 bases from J; bases unmatched to any gene: 8. Per germline, CDR1 KGHDR and CDR2 SFDVKD. This CDR3 is built from 16 residues. The CDR3 DNA reads as TGTGCCACCAGTGAACCGGCTGGGACAGGAACCGGGGAGCTGTTTTTT. Protein: CATSEPAGTGTGELFF.

The V call is TRBV5-6, the J call TRBJ2-3, with 8 bases that match TRBD1. V was clipped by 4 bases and J by 1 base; unmatched bases: 11. CDR1 is SGHDT and CDR2 is YYEEEE in the germline V gene. The CDR3 contains 17 residues. The CDR3 reads CASSQTYAGQGTDTQYF. CDR3 nucleotide sequence: TGTGCCAGCAGCCAAACCTATGCGGGACAGGGCACAGATACGCAGTATTTT.

This sequence joins TRBV6-5 and TRBJ2-7, with D perhaps TRBD1 or TRBD2 (5 bases each). Trimming cost V 6 bases and J 2 bases, with 14 bases left between them. Germline loops: CDR1 MNHEY, CDR2 SVGAGI. CDR3 length: 14 amino acids. The CDR3 spells CASSARERTYEQYF. For the CDR3, the DNA is TGTGCCAGCAGCGCCAGGGAGAGGACCTACGAGCAGTACTTC.

The chain links TRBV20-1 to TRBJ1-5, with D uncertain. V shed 6 bases and J shed 6 bases, with 12 bases lying between them. The CDR3 totals 12 residues. Per germline, CDR1 DFQATT and CDR2 SNEGSKA (reference sequence). This CDR3 reads CSAMEGGQPQHF. CDR3 nucleotides: TGCAGTGCAATGGAGGGCGGTCAGCCCCAGCATTTT.

The V gene is TRBV4-3, the J gene TRBJ2-7, with D hard to call. Trimming removed 1 base at V and 2 bases at J, with 12 bases between. This CDR3 is built from 15 residues. Germline V gene sequence: CDR1 LGHNA, CDR2 YSLEER. The CDR3 DNA reads TGCGCCAGCAGCCAAGGGTCCGGGTTCGCCTACGAGCAGTACTTC. Amino acid sequence: CASSQGSGFAYEQYF.

This clonotype was found many times. The chain is built from TRBV20-1 and TRBJ2-5; D is undetermined. The ends were cut back, 2 bases at V and 6 bases at J, with 13 bases in the middle. The CDR3 is 13 residues long. CDR1 is DFQATT and CDR2 is SNEGSKA in the germline V gene (reference sequence). The CDR3 coding sequence is TGCAGTGCTAGACCGGATATACGAAAGACCCAGTACTTC. Its protein product is CSARPDIRKTQYF.

This clonotype has ten or more counts. The CDR3 DNA follows: TGCGCCAGCAGCTCGGACTACGAGCAGTACTTC. This translates into CASSSDYEQYF. V and J are TRBV5-1 and TRBJ2-7, with D unresolved. This CDR3 spans 11 amino acids. V lost 3 bases and J 3 bases, leaving 4 bases between the germline ends. Germline CDR1 reads SGHRS; CDR2 reads YFSETQ.

The chain uses TRBV11-2 and TRBJ2-7; either TRBD1 or TRBD2 may fit D (5 bases each). V lost 3 bases, J lost 1 base, and 13 bases lay in between. The CDR3 totals 15 residues. The germline V gene encodes CDR1 SGHAT and CDR2 FQNNGV. The CDR3 loop reads CASSFSQGRSYEQYF. The CDR3 coding sequence is TGTGCCAGCAGCTTCAGCCAGGGACGGTCCTACGAGCAGTACTTC.

Ten or more counts support this clonotype. This chain joins TRBV11-2 and TRBJ2-2, with D possibly called TRBD1 or TRBD2 (5 bases each). The length of the CDR3 is 13 residues. From germline, CDR1 is SGHAT and CDR2 FQNNGV. V was pared by 5 bases and J by 7 bases, with 11 bases between. CDR3 bases: TGTGCCAGCAGCGGGTGGGACCGCGGGGAGCTGTTTTTT. Amino acid sequence: CASSGWDRGELFF.

This clonotype was seen only a few times. The genes are TRBV18 and TRBJ2-2, with TRBD1 matching over 9 bases. V lost 3 bases, J lost 6 bases, and 11 bases stayed unmatched. There are 17 residues in the CDR3. Germline CDR1 and CDR2: KGHSH and LQKENI. The CDR3 bases are TGTGCCAGCTCACCGAGGACAGGGGCCATAGATCCCGGGGAGCTGTTTTTT. This gives the protein CASSPRTGAIDPGELFF.

The CDR3 reads CASSRREGLDNEQFF. CDR3 coding DNA: TGTGCCAGCAGCCGGCGGGAGGGCCTCGACAATGAGCAGTTCTTC. The chain recombines TRBV6-5 with TRBJ2-1; 9 nucleotides align to TRBD2. The germline V gene has CDR1 MNHEY and CDR2 SVGAGI. The CDR3 sequence is 15 residues long. With V trimmed by 6 bases and J by 5 bases, 8 bases remained unmatched.

This clonotype was counted ten times or more. The chain combines TRBV12-5 with TRBJ2-1; TRBD2 might be the D (6 bases). The CDR3 has 15 residues. CDR1 is LGHNT, CDR2 FRNRAP, per germline. V lost 1 base and J lost 2, with 9 bases in between. The CDR3 loop is CASGLAGDPYNEQFF. The CDR3 DNA is TGTGCTAGTGGTTTGGCGGGAGATCCCTACAATGAGCAGTTCTTC.

This clonotype was seen repeatedly, ten times or more. The genes are TRBV27 and TRBJ2-7, with 7 bases matching TRBD2. Germline V CDR1 and CDR2: MNHEY, SMNVEV (reference sequence). The trim removed 2 bases at V and 0 bases at J, leaving 7 bases unmatched. The CDR3 totals 16 residues. The CDR3 bases are TGTGCCAGCAGTTTAAACGGCGGGAGTTACTCCTACGAGCAGTACTTC. Translated: CASSLNGGSYSYEQYF.

This clonotype was seen repeatedly, ten times or more. The J gene is TRBJ2-5, the V gene TRBV27; 8 bases agree with TRBD2. This CDR3 is 16 amino acids long. V trimming: 2 bases; J trimming: 6 bases; junction bases outside the gene matches: 11. Germline V gene sequence: CDR1 MNHEY, CDR2 SMNVEV (reference sequence). CDR3 residues: CASSLDRGGVTKTQYF. CDR3 DNA: TGTGCCAGCAGTTTAGATCGGGGGGGTGTAACAAAGACCCAGTACTTC.

This clonotype was seen at least ten times. CDR3 region: CASGGLADNEQFF. The CDR3 bases are TGTGCCAGCGGGGGACTAGCGGACAATGAGCAGTTCTTC. The rearrangement uses TRBV7-9 and TRBJ2-1, with 11 bases matching TRBD2. The CDR3 consists of 13 residues. From germline, CDR1 is SEHNR and CDR2 FQNEAQ (reference sequence). The ends lost 8 bases at V and 5 bases at J; junction bases unmatched: 2.